This TCR beta chain was sequenced during a study of blood T cells in healthy people across ages. Using a J-beta primer mix together with a sample-barcoded 5' primer, a second PCR was run for roughly 6 to 12 cycles. Each CDR3 protein is one row after TCRdb ran MiXCR on the 5' RACE reads. Of hundreds of thousands of distinct CDR3 sequences listed, under 30% are singletons. Trimming stripped 9 bases from V and 2 bases from J, with 23 bases between. CDR3 length: 16 amino acids. From germline, CDR1 is SGHRS and CDR2 YFSETQ. This clonotype was observed at least ten times. V is TRBV5-1 and J is TRBJ2-5, with D possibly matching TRBD1 (6 bases). Source material: blood. This receptor was taken from a woman aged 80 or older in good health. CDR3 amino acids: CATPIGTGLSQETQYF. In DNA form, the CDR3 reads TGCGCCACCCCGATCGGTACAGGGCTAAGTCAAGAGACCCAGTACTTC.